This TCR beta chain was profiled in a study of blood T cell repertoires in COVID-19. Study as a whole: PBMCs, B-cell-depleted T cells, or T cells were the source of the cDNA or gDNA that made up the material.

The CDR3 totals 14 residues. The germline CDR1 and CDR2 sequences are MNHEY and SVGAGI. The V segment lost 4 bases and the J segment 3 bases; nucleotides outside the gene matches: 6. Authors' processing steps: Estimation of nucleated cell counts relied on the amplification of reference gene primers. Generated by immunoSEQ multiplex PCR, the TCRdb table keeps only in-frame clones and is missing some. For V, J and clone size, that table is used; D and trimming come from the DNA. This sample yields about 250,000 clones, of which around nine tenths are seen a single time; under 4% belongs to the top ten.

This clonotype originated in a man aged 18 to 29 with active or convalescent COVID-19. The gene calls are TRBV6-5 and TRBJ2-7; TRBD2 matches at 7 bases. The sample comprised peripheral blood. CDR3 sequence reads: CASSSSGTNYEQYF. DNA for the CDR3: TGTGCCAGCAGTTCATCCGGGACTAACTACGAGCAGTACTTC.